These T cell receptor beta chains were read from a single sample in a study of PD-1 blockade in classical Hodgkin lymphoma. The data were produced by immunoSEQ multiplex PCR, yet TCRdb's version contains in-frame clones alone and is incomplete. The top ten hold about 0.41% of the sample, which has roughly 20,000 clones, around nine tenths seen once. The sequencing input was CD4+ T cells from blood. These TCRs come from a human donor with classical Hodgkin lymphoma. Both conserved end residues are part of each CDR3. Fields, in order: clone size, D gene, V gene, J gene, CDR3 DNA, CDR3 protein. A D gene is named only where the DNA matches it firmly. Clone size is shown for a subset of rows, as once, few, many or a class of expanded clone.

clone size: few; D gene: TRBD2; V gene: TRBV11-2; J gene: TRBJ2-1; CDR3 DNA: TGTGCCAGCAGGGGAAGAGGGGCAGCGGGAGAGGCTGAGCAGTTCTTC; CDR3 protein: CASRGRGAAGEAEQFF
clone size: few; D gene: TRBD1; V gene: TRBV7-3; J gene: TRBJ1-1; CDR3 DNA: TGTGCCAGCAGCTTACAGGGGGCATTGAACACTGAAGCTTTCTTT; CDR3 protein: CASSLQGALNTEAFF
clone size: NA; D gene: TRBD2; V gene: TRBV7-3; J gene: TRBJ2-3; CDR3 DNA: TGTGCCAGCAGCTCCAGCGGGGGGCCCACAGATACGCAGTATTTT; CDR3 protein: CASSSSGGPTDTQYF
clone size: NA; D gene: TRBD1; V gene: TRBV4-1; J gene: TRBJ2-5; CDR3 DNA: TGCGCCAGCAGCCAAACAGGGGTATTGGTGGAGACCCAGTACTTC; CDR3 protein: CASSQTGVLVETQYF
clone size: NA; D gene: TRBD2; V gene: TRBV27; J gene: TRBJ2-3; CDR3 DNA: TGTGCCAGCAGTTTTACTAGCGGGGGGATCTGGACGCAGTATTTT; CDR3 protein: CASSFTSGGIWTQYF
clone size: NA; D gene: NA; V gene: TRBV5-6; J gene: TRBJ2-7; CDR3 DNA: TGTGCCAGCAGGTCGGGGACCAGCTCCTACGAGCAGTACTTC; CDR3 protein: CASRSGTSSYEQYF
clone size: once; D gene: NA; V gene: TRBV7-7; J gene: TRBJ2-2; CDR3 DNA: TGTGCTAGCAGCTTGGATTTTACCGGGGAGCTGTTTTTT; CDR3 protein: CASSLDFTGELFF
clone size: NA; D gene: NA; V gene: TRBV9; J gene: TRBJ2-1; CDR3 DNA: TGTGCCAGCAGCGTGGAGATTGGTGGCAATGAGCAGTTCTTC; CDR3 protein: CASSVEIGGNEQFF
clone size: NA; D gene: NA; V gene: TRBV15; J gene: TRBJ2-7; CDR3 DNA: TGTGCCACCAGCAGAGTAGTGGGATTTTCCTACGAGCAGTACTTC; CDR3 protein: CATSRVVGFSYEQYF
clone size: NA; D gene: TRBD1; V gene: TRBV6-5; J gene: TRBJ2-7; CDR3 DNA: TGTGCCAGCAGTAGACAGGGTGTTTTCGCCTACGAGCAGTACTTC; CDR3 protein: CASSRQGVFAYEQYF
clone size: NA; D gene: NA; V gene: TRBV2; J gene: TRBJ2-5; CDR3 DNA: TGTGCCAGCAGTCGGGAGTCAGAGACCCAGTACTTC; CDR3 protein: CASSRESETQYF
clone size: NA; D gene: TRBD2; V gene: TRBV10-1; J gene: TRBJ2-1; CDR3 DNA: TGCGCCAGCAGCGGGGGGGAAGCGGGAAAGAATGAGCAGTTCTTC; CDR3 protein: CASSGGEAGKNEQFF
clone size: NA; D gene: TRBD1; V gene: TRBV18; J gene: TRBJ2-7; CDR3 DNA: TGTGCCAGCTCCCCCGGGACAGGGGGGACCGACGAGCAGTACTTC; CDR3 protein: CASSPGTGGTDEQYF
clone size: NA; D gene: NA; V gene: TRBV6-1; J gene: TRBJ1-1; CDR3 DNA: TGTGCCAGCTCCCTGACAAGATACACTGAAGCTTTCTTT; CDR3 protein: CASSLTRYTEAFF
clone size: NA; D gene: NA; V gene: TRBV5-8; J gene: TRBJ2-1; CDR3 DNA: TGTGCCAGCAGCTGGGACAATGAGCAGTTCTTC; CDR3 protein: CASSWDNEQFF
clone size: NA; D gene: NA; V gene: TRBV5-4; J gene: TRBJ2-1; CDR3 DNA: TGTGCCAGCAGCTTGTCGAATGAGCAGTTCTTC; CDR3 protein: CASSLSNEQFF
clone size: once; D gene: NA; V gene: TRBV27; J gene: TRBJ2-7; CDR3 DNA: TGTGCCAGCACCCCTTACACCGGGGAGATCCACGAGCAGTACTTC; CDR3 protein: CASTPYTGEIHEQYF
clone size: once; D gene: NA; V gene: TRBV4-1; J gene: TRBJ2-5; CDR3 DNA: TGCGCCAGCAGCCAAGGTCGGACCCAGTACTTC; CDR3 protein: CASSQGRTQYF
clone size: NA; D gene: NA; V gene: TRBV6-5; J gene: TRBJ2-5; CDR3 DNA: TGTGCCAGCAGGACCTTTCCGACAGCAGGCGAGACCCAGTACTTC; CDR3 protein: CASRTFPTAGETQYF
clone size: NA; D gene: NA; V gene: TRBV4-2; J gene: TRBJ1-2; CDR3 DNA: TGTGCCAGCAGCCGACAGGTTGACTATGGCTACACCTTC; CDR3 protein: CASSRQVDYGYTF
clone size: NA; D gene: NA; V gene: TRBV6-6; J gene: TRBJ2-3; CDR3 DNA: TGTGCCAGCAGTTACTCTCTGGGGCAGGGCACAGATACGCAGTATTTT; CDR3 protein: CASSYSLGQGTDTQYF
clone size: NA; D gene: NA; V gene: TRBV4-1; J gene: TRBJ1-4; CDR3 DNA: TGCGCCAGCAGGTCCGAGGGGGGATTTGCAACTAATGAAAAACTGTTTTTT; CDR3 protein: CASRSEGGFATNEKLFF
clone size: NA; D gene: NA; V gene: TRBV5-5; J gene: TRBJ1-6; CDR3 DNA: TGTGCCAGCAGCTTGGTAGCCTTCCCCGATAGCTCACCCCTCCACTTT; CDR3 protein: CASSLVAFPDSSPLHF
clone size: NA; D gene: TRBD2; V gene: TRBV5-1; J gene: TRBJ2-1; CDR3 DNA: TGCGCCAGCCAAAGGACTAGCGGGTACAATGAGCAGTTCTTC; CDR3 protein: CASQRTSGYNEQFF
clone size: NA; D gene: TRBD1; V gene: TRBV5-6; J gene: TRBJ1-2; CDR3 DNA: TGTGCCAGCAGCTTGGTTAGGGACAGGGGGACCTATGGCTACACCTTC; CDR3 protein: CASSLVRDRGTYGYTF
clone size: NA; D gene: NA; V gene: TRBV5-1; J gene: TRBJ2-5; CDR3 DNA: TGCGCCAGCAGCTTCGGTGTCTTTAACCAAGAGACCCAGTACTTC; CDR3 protein: CASSFGVFNQETQYF
clone size: few; D gene: NA; V gene: TRBV2; J gene: TRBJ1-5; CDR3 DNA: TGTGCCAGCAGTGAAGCAGAGGGTCAGCCCCAGCATTTT; CDR3 protein: CASSEAEGQPQHF
clone size: NA; D gene: TRBD1; V gene: TRBV18; J gene: TRBJ1-5; CDR3 DNA: TGTGCCAGCTCACCCGACAGGGGAAACCAGCCCCAGCATTTT; CDR3 protein: CASSPDRGNQPQHF
clone size: NA; D gene: NA; V gene: TRBV30; J gene: TRBJ1-5; CDR3 DNA: TGTGCCTGGAGTGTAAACGGGGATCAGCCCCAGCATTTT; CDR3 protein: CAWSVNGDQPQHF
clone size: once; D gene: NA; V gene: TRBV5-1; J gene: TRBJ2-7; CDR3 DNA: TGCGCCAGCAGCGCCGGGGGGGCCGGGACAGACCCTCCCTACGAGCAGTACTTC; CDR3 protein: CASSAGGAGTDPPYEQYF
clone size: NA; D gene: NA; V gene: TRBV7-2; J gene: TRBJ2-3; CDR3 DNA: TGTGCCAGCAGCTTAGCAGGGGGCACAGATACGCAGTATTTT; CDR3 protein: CASSLAGGTDTQYF
clone size: NA; D gene: NA; V gene: TRBV7-9; J gene: TRBJ1-5; CDR3 DNA: TGTGCCAGCAGCTTTTATCCGGGTGTGAGCAATCAGCCCCAGCATTTT; CDR3 protein: CASSFYPGVSNQPQHF
clone size: NA; D gene: NA; V gene: TRBV5-5; J gene: TRBJ2-1; CDR3 DNA: TGTGCCAGCAGCTTGGCCGGATCGGGTATGGGTTACAATGAGCAGTTCTTC; CDR3 protein: CASSLAGSGMGYNEQFF
clone size: NA; D gene: NA; V gene: TRBV5-1; J gene: TRBJ1-2; CDR3 DNA: TGCGCCAGCAGCTTGGAGTTTACGGACCTCTTCGACGGCTATGGCTACACCTTC; CDR3 protein: CASSLEFTDLFDGYGYTF
clone size: NA; D gene: NA; V gene: TRBV11-2; J gene: TRBJ1-3; CDR3 DNA: TGTGCCAGCAGCTTGACCTCTGGAAACACCATATATTTT; CDR3 protein: CASSLTSGNTIYF
clone size: NA; D gene: TRBD2; V gene: TRBV11-1; J gene: TRBJ2-3; CDR3 DNA: TGTGCCAGCAGCCCCGGGGGGGGGCTGAGCACAGATACGCAGTATTTT; CDR3 protein: CASSPGGGLSTDTQYF
clone size: once; D gene: NA; V gene: TRBV12-2; J gene: TRBJ2-7; CDR3 DNA: TGTGCAAGTCGCTTACCCTCTTCGGGGTACTACGAGCAGTACTTC; CDR3 protein: CASRLPSSGYYEQYF
clone size: NA; D gene: TRBD1; V gene: TRBV30; J gene: TRBJ2-5; CDR3 DNA: TGTGCCCTGGGACGGCTCGGACAGGGTCTTTGGTACCAAGAGACCCAGTACTTC; CDR3 protein: CALGRLGQGLWYQETQYF
clone size: once; D gene: NA; V gene: TRBV7-8; J gene: TRBJ2-1; CDR3 DNA: TGTGCCAGCAGCTTAGGCGGACCGGGAACCTACAATGAGCAGTTCTTC; CDR3 protein: CASSLGGPGTYNEQFF
clone size: NA; D gene: NA; V gene: TRBV4-1; J gene: TRBJ1-1; CDR3 DNA: TGCGCCAGCAGCCCCGGCGGAAAAGCTTTCTTT; CDR3 protein: CASSPGGKAFF
clone size: NA; D gene: TRBD2; V gene: TRBV5-1; J gene: TRBJ2-7; CDR3 DNA: TGCGCCAGCAGCCACGGGACTAGCGGTACCTACGAGCAGTACTTC; CDR3 protein: CASSHGTSGTYEQYF
clone size: NA; D gene: NA; V gene: TRBV5-1; J gene: TRBJ2-2; CDR3 DNA: TGCGCCAGCAGCTTGGCGCCCGGATTTTCGAACACCGGGGAGCTGTTTTTT; CDR3 protein: CASSLAPGFSNTGELFF
clone size: NA; D gene: NA; V gene: TRBV27; J gene: TRBJ1-3; CDR3 DNA: TGTGCCAGCAGTTTATCGAGGACCGAGCCTGGAAACACCATATATTTT; CDR3 protein: CASSLSRTEPGNTIYF
clone size: NA; D gene: NA; V gene: TRBV30; J gene: TRBJ2-2; CDR3 DNA: TGTGCCCGGAGAGGTGCAGCGTCCAACACCGGGGAGCTGTTTTTT; CDR3 protein: CARRGAASNTGELFF
clone size: NA; D gene: TRBD1; V gene: TRBV6-4; J gene: TRBJ1-5; CDR3 DNA: TGTGCCAGCAGTGACCCTCTGAGGACAGGGGACTTTACTCGGGGATGTCAGCCCCAGCATTTT; CDR3 protein: CASSDPLRTGDFTRGCQPQHF
clone size: NA; D gene: NA; V gene: TRBV11-3; J gene: TRBJ1-1; CDR3 DNA: TGTGCCAGCTCTACGCGGGAAAGGAACACTGAAGCTTTCTTT; CDR3 protein: CASSTRERNTEAFF
clone size: once; D gene: NA; V gene: TRBV5-1; J gene: TRBJ1-1; CDR3 DNA: TGCGCCAGCAGCTTGGCCGGGGTTTTAGATACTGAAGCTTTCTTT; CDR3 protein: CASSLAGVLDTEAFF
clone size: NA; D gene: TRBD2; V gene: TRBV30; J gene: TRBJ2-1; CDR3 DNA: TGTGCCTGGAGTGCGTCCGGGATAGCGGGGGTTAGTGAGCAGTTCTTC; CDR3 protein: CAWSASGIAGVSEQFF
clone size: NA; D gene: NA; V gene: TRBV29-1; J gene: TRBJ2-5; CDR3 DNA: TGCAGCGTTGGGACAGTACAAGAGACCCAGTACTTC; CDR3 protein: CSVGTVQETQYF
clone size: NA; D gene: NA; V gene: TRBV15; J gene: TRBJ1-5; CDR3 DNA: TGTGCCACCAGCAGGGGAGGGCAGGACAATCAGCCCCAGCATTTT; CDR3 protein: CATSRGGQDNQPQHF
clone size: NA; D gene: NA; V gene: TRBV10-1; J gene: TRBJ1-1; CDR3 DNA: TGCGCCAGCAGCCCTTCGGACAGTACTCTCGATATCACTGAAGCTTTCTTT; CDR3 protein: CASSPSDSTLDITEAFF
clone size: NA; D gene: NA; V gene: TRBV2; J gene: TRBJ2-5; CDR3 DNA: TGTGCCAGCAGTGAAGAGGGAGGGGGAGCCCAGTACTTC; CDR3 protein: CASSEEGGGAQYF
clone size: NA; D gene: NA; V gene: TRBV5-6; J gene: TRBJ2-7; CDR3 DNA: TGTGCCAGCAGCTTGGCAGCCTACTACGAGCAGTACTTC; CDR3 protein: CASSLAAYYEQYF
clone size: NA; D gene: TRBD1; V gene: TRBV19; J gene: TRBJ2-7; CDR3 DNA: TGTGCCAGTAGCTCAGGGACAGGAATCTACGAGCAGTACTTC; CDR3 protein: CASSSGTGIYEQYF
clone size: NA; D gene: NA; V gene: TRBV29-1; J gene: TRBJ1-1; CDR3 DNA: TGCAGCGTTCTTTCCTGGGGGCAGGACACTGAAGCTTTCTTT; CDR3 protein: CSVLSWGQDTEAFF